This record concerns one T cell receptor beta chain sequence. These data are taken from a study of blood T cell repertoires in COVID-19. As for the study in general: Italy, Spain and the United States were the sources of the convalescent and acute COVID-19 samples.

In the source study's methods: The authors estimated nucleated cell counts from reference gene primer amplification. Sequenced by immunoSEQ multiplex PCR; TCRdb stores in-frame clones only, minus some. V and J calls and clone size are copied from that table; D and trimming were computed from the DNA. The sample has about 300,000 clones; about 85% are singletons. V dropped 3 bases and J dropped 3 bases, with 8 bases sitting between them. The CDR3 is made up of 14 amino acids. Per the germline V gene, CDR1 is LGHDT and CDR2 is YNNKEL (reference sequence). This TCR was recovered from a woman aged 25 to 39 who had recovered from COVID-19. The chain combines TRBV3-1 (or the pseudogene TRBV3-2) with TRBJ1-4; D is undetermined. Sequencing input: PBMCs or T cells enriched from blood (not recorded which). The CDR3 region has the DNA TGTGCCAGCAGCCAGAAGTCAGCTAATGAAAAACTGTTTTTT. It is translated as CASSQKSANEKLFF.